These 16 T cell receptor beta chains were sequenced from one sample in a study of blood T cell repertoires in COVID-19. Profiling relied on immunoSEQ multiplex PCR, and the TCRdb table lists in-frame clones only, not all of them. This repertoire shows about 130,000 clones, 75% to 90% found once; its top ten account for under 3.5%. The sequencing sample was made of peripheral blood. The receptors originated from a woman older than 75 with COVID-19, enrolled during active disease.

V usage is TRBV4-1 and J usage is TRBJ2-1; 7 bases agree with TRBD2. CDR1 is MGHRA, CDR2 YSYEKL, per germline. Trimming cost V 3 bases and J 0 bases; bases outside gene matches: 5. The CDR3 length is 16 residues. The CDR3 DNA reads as TGCGCCAGCAGCCAGGGGAGGGGCAGCTCCTACAATGAGCAGTTCTTC. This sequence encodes CASSQGRGSSYNEQFF.

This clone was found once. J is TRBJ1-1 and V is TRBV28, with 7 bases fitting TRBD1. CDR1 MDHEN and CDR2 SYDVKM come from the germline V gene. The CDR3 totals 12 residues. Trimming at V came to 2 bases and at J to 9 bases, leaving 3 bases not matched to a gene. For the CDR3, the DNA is TGTGCCAGCAGTTTAAGGGACAGCAAAGCTTTCTTT. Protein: CASSLRDSKAFF.

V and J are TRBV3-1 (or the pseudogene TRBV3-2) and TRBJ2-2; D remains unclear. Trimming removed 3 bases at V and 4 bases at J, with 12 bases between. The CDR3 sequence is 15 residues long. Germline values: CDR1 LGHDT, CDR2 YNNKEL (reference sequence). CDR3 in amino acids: CASSQAPYPTGELFF. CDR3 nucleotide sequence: TGTGCCAGCAGCCAGGCACCATACCCCACCGGGGAGCTGTTTTTT.

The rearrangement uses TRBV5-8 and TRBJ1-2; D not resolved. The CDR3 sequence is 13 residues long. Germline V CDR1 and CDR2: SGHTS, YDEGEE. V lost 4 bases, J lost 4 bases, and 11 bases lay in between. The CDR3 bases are TGTGCCAGCAGCCTACTACCCTTCTATGGCTACACCTTC. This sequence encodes CASSLLPFYGYTF.

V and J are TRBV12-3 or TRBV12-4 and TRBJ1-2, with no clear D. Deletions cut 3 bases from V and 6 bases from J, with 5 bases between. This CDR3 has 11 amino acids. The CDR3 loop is CASSLTNGYTF. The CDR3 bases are TGTGCCAGCAGTTTGACAAATGGCTACACCTTC.

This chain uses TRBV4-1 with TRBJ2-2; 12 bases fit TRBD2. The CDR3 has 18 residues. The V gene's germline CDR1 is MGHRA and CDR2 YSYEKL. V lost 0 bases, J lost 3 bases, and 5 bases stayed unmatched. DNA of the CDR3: TGCGCCAGCAGCCAAGATTTCGGACTAGCGGGACACACCGGGGAGCTGTTTTTT. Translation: CASSQDFGLAGHTGELFF.

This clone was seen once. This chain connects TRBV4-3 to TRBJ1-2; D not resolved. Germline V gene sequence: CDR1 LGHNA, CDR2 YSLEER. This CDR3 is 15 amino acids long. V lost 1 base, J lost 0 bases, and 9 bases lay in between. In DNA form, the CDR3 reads TGCGCCAGCAGCCAAGGCGTGGGAGCTAACTATGGCTACACCTTC. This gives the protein CASSQGVGANYGYTF.

The CDR3 DNA reads as TGTGCCAGCAGGCCTCCCGGACTAGCGCTCTACGAGCAGTACTTC. It codes for CASRPPGLALYEQYF. The chain has TRBV28 and TRBJ2-7; 9 bases line up with TRBD2. There are 15 residues in the CDR3. The V gene's germline CDR1 is MDHEN and CDR2 SYDVKM. Trimming cost V 6 bases and J 3 bases; bases outside gene matches: 9.

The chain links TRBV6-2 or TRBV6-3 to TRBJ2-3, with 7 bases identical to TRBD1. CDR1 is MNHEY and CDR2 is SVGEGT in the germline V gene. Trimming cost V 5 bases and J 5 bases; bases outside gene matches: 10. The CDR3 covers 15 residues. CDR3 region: CASSSLRDSRDTQYF. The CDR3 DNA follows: TGTGCCAGCAGTAGCCTCCGGGACAGTCGAGATACGCAGTATTTT.

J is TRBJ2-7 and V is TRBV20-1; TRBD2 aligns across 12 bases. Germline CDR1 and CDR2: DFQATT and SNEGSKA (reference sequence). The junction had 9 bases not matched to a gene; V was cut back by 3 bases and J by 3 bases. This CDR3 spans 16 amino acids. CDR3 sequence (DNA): TGCAGTGCTAGTGGGCTAGCGGGAGGGCCGGTCTACGAGCAGTACTTC. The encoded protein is CSASGLAGGPVYEQYF.

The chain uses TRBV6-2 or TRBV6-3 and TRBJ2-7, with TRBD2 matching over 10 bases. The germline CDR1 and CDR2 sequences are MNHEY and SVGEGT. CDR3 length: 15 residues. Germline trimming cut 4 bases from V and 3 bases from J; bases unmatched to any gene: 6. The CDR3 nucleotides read TGTGCCAGCAGTTTCCCGGGACTAGCGTACTACGAGCAGTACTTC. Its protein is CASSFPGLAYYEQYF.

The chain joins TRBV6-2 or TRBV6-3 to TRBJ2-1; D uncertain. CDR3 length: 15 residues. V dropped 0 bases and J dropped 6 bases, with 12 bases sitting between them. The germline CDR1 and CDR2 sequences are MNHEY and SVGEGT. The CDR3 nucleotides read TGTGCCAGCAGTTACTCCTGGCAGGCTGGCAATGAGCAGTTCTTC. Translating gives CASSYSWQAGNEQFF.

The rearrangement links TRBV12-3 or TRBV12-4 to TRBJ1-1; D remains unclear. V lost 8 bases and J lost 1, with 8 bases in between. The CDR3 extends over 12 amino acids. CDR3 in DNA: TGTGCCAGCGGCTCAGGGAACACTGAAGCTTTCTTT. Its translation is CASGSGNTEAFF.

The CDR3 coding sequence is TGTGCCACCAGCAGAGACGGGTCAACTAATGAAAAACTGTTTTTT. It is translated as CATSRDGSTNEKLFF. The chain employs TRBV15 and TRBJ1-4; D uncertain. Trimming removed 0 bases at V and 0 bases at J, with 5 bases between. The CDR3 extends over 15 amino acids. The germline CDR1 and CDR2 sequences are LNHNV and YYDKDF (reference sequence).

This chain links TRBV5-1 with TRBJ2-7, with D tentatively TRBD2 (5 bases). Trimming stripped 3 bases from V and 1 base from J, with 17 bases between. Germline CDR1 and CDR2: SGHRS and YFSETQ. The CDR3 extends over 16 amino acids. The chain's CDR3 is CASSSGLLDESYEQYF. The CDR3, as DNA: TGCGCCAGCAGCTCCGGACTCCTGGACGAGTCCTACGAGCAGTACTTC.

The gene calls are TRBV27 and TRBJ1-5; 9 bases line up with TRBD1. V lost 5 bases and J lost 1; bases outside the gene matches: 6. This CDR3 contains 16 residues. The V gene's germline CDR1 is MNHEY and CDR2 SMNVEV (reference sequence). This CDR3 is CASSKGTGLSNQPQHF. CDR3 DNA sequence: TGTGCCAGCAGTAAGGGGACAGGGCTAAGCAATCAGCCCCAGCATTTT.